This T cell receptor beta chain was recovered during a study of T cell responses to AZD1222 COVID-19 vaccine. Overall study findings and caveats: The repertoires were collected only after the peak T cell response.

Per germline, CDR1 MNHNS and CDR2 SASEGT. V lost 2 bases and J 3 bases, leaving 11 bases between the germline ends. This CDR3 comprises 14 residues. TCRdb's copy holds only in-frame clones and misses some; the assay was immunoSEQ multiplex PCR. This table has over 120,000 clones, 70% to 90% appearing once. Turning to this clone: Its target is unknown.

The chain couples TRBV6-1 to TRBJ2-7, with D tentatively TRBD2 (5 bases). The receptor's source is an adult in good health. The sample in question was peripheral blood, obtained on day 0 of AZD1222 vaccination. CDR3 in amino acids: CASSEWVGSYEQYF. The DNA for the CDR3 is TGTGCCAGCAGTGAATGGGTAGGGAGCTACGAGCAGTACTTC.